This TCR beta chain was retrieved from a study of blood T cell repertoires in COVID-19. About the research overall: Sites in the United States, Italy and Spain provided acute and convalescent COVID-19 samples. T cells, B-cell-depleted T cells, or PBMCs provided the cDNA or gDNA that served as material.

How the authors handled the data: Counts of nucleated cells, estimated from reference gene primer amplification, were obtained. Data came from immunoSEQ multiplex PCR; TCRdb stores just in-frame clones and leaves some out. For V, J and clone size, that table is used; D and trimming come from the DNA. Among around 230,000 clones listed, around 82% were seen once. In germline, CDR1 is LGHNA, CDR2 YNFKEQ. CDR3 length: 16 amino acids. V gave up 1 base and J gave up 1 base, with 10 bases separating them. The origin of this receptor is a woman between 40 and 50 years old with active or convalescent COVID-19. J is TRBJ1-4 and V is TRBV4-2, with D uncertain. The sample was peripheral blood. The CDR3 nucleotides are TGTGCCAGCAGCCAAGGGGCACAGATAACTAATGAAAAACTGTTTTTT. Amino acid sequence: CASSQGAQITNEKLFF.